These T cell receptor beta chains were read from a single sample in a study of regulatory and conventional T cells in RAG deficiency. Clones were read by immunoSEQ multiplex PCR, and TCRdb kept only the in-frame ones, dropping some. The sample carries roughly 29,000 clones, nearly 95% recorded once. The data also belong to a second study, concerning regulatory T cells.

Material for sequencing was CD25- CD4+ T cells sorted from blood. All receptors derive from a human donor in good health. The CDR3 runs from the conserved cysteine through the conserved F or W. Fields, in order: D gene, J gene, V gene, clone size, CDR3 length, CDR3 DNA, CDR3 protein. D genes are given only for firm matches. Clone size is shown for a subset of rows, as once, few, many or a class of expanded clone.

>NA|TRBJ2-1|TRBV5-1|NA|16
TGCGCCAGCAGCTTGGCCCGACAGGTCCTCTACAATGAGCAGTTCTTC
CASSLARQVLYNEQFF
>NA|TRBJ2-7|TRBV4-1|NA|14
TGCGCCAGCAGCCAAGACCTCGGACAATTCCGCGGGTACTTC
CASSQDLGQFRGYF
>NA|TRBJ2-7|TRBV25-1|NA|15
TGTGCCAGCAGTGTGGATCTCGCAGGGCCCTACGAGCAGTACTTC
CASSVDLAGPYEQYF
>TRBD1|TRBJ2-7|TRBV5-1|NA|16
TGCGCCAGCAGCTTTTTGTCCGGGACAGGGCGCTACGAGCAGTACTTC
CASSFLSGTGRYEQYF
>TRBD2|TRBJ2-1|TRBV15|NA|16
TGTGCCACCAGCAGGGAAGCGGGGGCCCCCTACAATGAGCAGTTCTTC
CATSREAGAPYNEQFF
>NA|TRBJ1-3|TRBV6-5|NA|14
TGTGCCAGCAGCGCAGGTTTCATCGGAAACACCATATATTTT
CASSAGFIGNTIYF
>TRBD1|TRBJ1-5|TRBV18|once|18
TGTGCCAGCTCACAACTCCCGGGACAGGGGGCGCGGAATCAGCCCCAGCATTTT
CASSQLPGQGARNQPQHF
>NA|TRBJ2-7|TRBV5-1|NA|12
TGCGCCAGCAGCTTAACTAGCTACGAGCAGTACTTC
CASSLTSYEQYF
>NA|TRBJ2-5|TRBV15|NA|15
TGTGCCACCAGCAGAGGAGAGAAGACTCAAGAGACCCAGTACTTC
CATSRGEKTQETQYF
>TRBD1|TRBJ2-7|TRBV5-1|NA|15
TGCGCCAGCAGCTTGATTCCACAGGGGGCGTACGAGCAGTACTTC
CASSLIPQGAYEQYF
>NA|TRBJ2-3|TRBV19|NA|12
TGTGCCAGTGGGGGCGGGACAGATACGCAGTATTTT
CASGGGTDTQYF
>NA|TRBJ2-3|TRBV7-3|NA|16
TGTGCCAGCAGCTCCCCAGGGCCGCCTAGCACAGATACGCAGTATTTT
CASSSPGPPSTDTQYF
>TRBD1|TRBJ1-5|TRBV30|NA|16
TGTGCCTGGTCGGGACAGTCTCCTTATAGCAATCAGCCCCAGCATTTT
CAWSGQSPYSNQPQHF
>TRBD1|TRBJ1-5|TRBV28|NA|17
TGTGCCAGCAGTTTGGGACAGGGGACCGATAGCAATCAGCCCCAGCATTTT
CASSLGQGTDSNQPQHF
>NA|TRBJ1-2|TRBV5-1|once|15
TGCGCCAGCAGCAGTGGGACAAACCGGGGCTATGGCTACACCTTC
CASSSGTNRGYGYTF
>NA|TRBJ1-2|TRBV5-1|NA|15
TGCGCCAGCAGCCTCATCACGGGGGGTAACTATGGCTACACCTTC
CASSLITGGNYGYTF
>NA|TRBJ2-3|TRBV7-3|NA|14
TGTGCCAGCAGCTGGGGCAGTAGCACAGATACGCAGTATTTT
CASSWGSSTDTQYF
>TRBD1|TRBJ2-7|TRBV6-6|once|14
TGTGCCAGCAGTCCCCGGGACAGTTCCTACGAGCAGTACTTC
CASSPRDSSYEQYF
>NA|TRBJ2-2|TRBV7-6|NA|17
TGTGCCAGCAGCTTAGTTCAGGGATTGGCGAACACCGGGGAGCTGTTTTTT
CASSLVQGLANTGELFF
>TRBD1|TRBJ1-2|TRBV18|NA|13
TGTGCCAGCTCCGGGGGACAGAACTATGGCTACACCTTC
CASSGGQNYGYTF
>NA|TRBJ2-1|TRBV5-1|NA|12
TGCGCCAGCAGCTTCGTCGGGGATGAGCAGTTCTTC
CASSFVGDEQFF
>TRBD2|TRBJ2-1|TRBV2|NA|16
TGTGCCAGCAGTGAAGCGGGACTAGCGGGGTACAATGAGCAGTTCTTC
CASSEAGLAGYNEQFF